The 27 T cell receptor beta chains below were found in one sample sequenced in a study of T-cell reconstitution after alpha-beta-depleted transplantation in children. Researchers prepared the TCRbeta library using unique molecular identifiers, the study reports. A single record per CDR3 protein comes from TCRdb applying MiXCR to the PCR reads. The sample lists under 850,000 distinct CDR3 sequences, around 12% occurring once. This specimen consisted of PBMCs, obtained before TCRalphabeta/CD19-depleted stem cell transplant. These receptors originate from a girl aged 2 to 9 with congenital amegakaryocytic thrombocytopenia, due to receive a stem cell transplant.

Ten or more counts support this clonotype. The genes are TRBV5-1 and TRBJ2-1; D is unclear. CDR1 and CDR2 from the germline V gene are SGHRS and YFSETQ. Trimming took off 3 bases at V and 8 bases at J, with 18 bases between the two ends. The CDR3 runs 15 residues. CDR3 DNA sequence: TGCGCCAGCAGCTCTCACTTACCGGGCCCGGATGAGCAGTTCTTC. Residues: CASSSHLPGPDEQFF.

This clonotype was detected ten times or more. V is TRBV6-4 and J is TRBJ2-3; tentatively, D is TRBD2 (5 bases). Between the trimmed V and J ends, which lost 3 bases and 1 base, there was a span of 5 bases. Germline CDR1 is MRHNA and CDR2 is SNTAGT. The CDR3 has 13 residues. The DNA for the CDR3 is TGTGCCAGCAGTGAAGCGGGCACAGATACGCAGTATTTT. Its translation is CASSEAGTDTQYF.

The V and J genes are TRBV19 and TRBJ2-5; weak D call: TRBD2 (5 bases). V gave up 8 bases and J gave up 5 bases, with 18 bases separating them. CDR1 LNHDA and CDR2 SQIVND come from the germline V gene (reference sequence). The length of the CDR3 is 14 residues. The CDR3 DNA follows: TGTGCCAGTTCTCGGGTGGGAGTTACGGAGACCCAGTACTTC. It translates to CASSRVGVTETQYF. The variable domain in full, with the rest retrieved from reference TRBV19 and TRBJ2-5, is DGGITQSPKYLFRKEGQNVTLSCEQNLNHDAMYWYRQDPGQGLRLIYYSQIVNDFQKGDIAEGYSVSREKKESFPLTVTSAQKNPTAFYLCASSRVGVTETQYFGPGTRLLVL.

This clonotype was picked up a small number of times. This chain uses TRBV5-1 with TRBJ2-2, with TRBD2 matching over 13 bases. The CDR3 extends over 16 amino acids. Germline V gives CDR1 SGHRS, CDR2 YFSETQ. Unmatched junction bases numbered 7, after V lost 4 bases and J lost 7 bases. This chain's CDR3 is CASSPWTSGRGGELFF. The DNA of the CDR3 is TGCGCCAGCAGCCCGTGGACTAGCGGGAGAGGCGGGGAGCTGTTTTTT.

The V and J genes are TRBV12-3 or TRBV12-4 and TRBJ2-5, with 7 bases that match TRBD1. The trim removed 5 bases at V and 5 bases at J, leaving 8 bases unmatched. The CDR3 is made up of 14 amino acids. The CDR3, as DNA: TGTGCCAGCAGTAATACAGGGGATATTGAGACCCAGTACTTC. Protein: CASSNTGDIETQYF.

This clonotype was detected many times. The chain combines TRBV12-3 or TRBV12-4 with TRBJ1-5, with 7 bases matching TRBD1. J gave up 9 bases and V 6 bases, and 20 bases lay outside the gene matches. The CDR3 runs to 17 residues. The CDR3 DNA is TGTGCCAGCAGCTCCACCCCGACAGGGACTCCCGGGTGGCCCCAGCATTTT. Translation gives CASSSTPTGTPGWPQHF.

This clonotype was observed many times. The V and J genes are TRBV11-1 and TRBJ1-3, with TRBD1 matching over 7 bases. Losses at the gene ends were 1 base for V and 0 bases for J; bases not matched to a gene: 9. This CDR3 is built from 18 residues. Germline lookup yields CDR1 SGHAT and CDR2 FQDESV (reference sequence). CDR3 region: CASSLGVNRGSSGNTIYF. The CDR3 DNA sequence: TGTGCCAGCAGCTTAGGCGTCAACAGGGGATCCTCTGGAAACACCATATATTTT.

This clonotype was counted ten times or more. The chain recombines TRBV30 with TRBJ2-7; possibly TRBD2 for D (5 bases). Between the trimmed V and J ends, which lost 1 base and 2 bases, there was a span of 15 bases. The CDR3 spans 15 residues. From germline, CDR1 is GTSNPN and CDR2 SVGIG (reference sequence). The chain's CDR3 is CAWSAIRETAYEQYF. The CDR3 DNA follows: TGTGCCTGGAGTGCTATCCGGGAAACAGCCTACGAGCAGTACTTC. The full variable domain, its missing parts supplied by reference TRBV30 and TRBJ2-7, is SQTIHQWPATLVQPVGSPLSLECTVEGTSNPNLYWYRQAAGRGLQLLFYSVGIGQISSEVPQNLSASRPQDRQFILSSKKLLLSDSGFYLCAWSAIRETAYEQYFGPGTRLTVT.

This clonotype has a count of ten or more. The chain couples TRBV28 to TRBJ2-3; D is ambiguous. In germline, CDR1 is MDHEN, CDR2 SYDVKM. Trimming stripped 8 bases from V and 6 bases from J, with 6 bases between. The CDR3 covers 10 residues. In DNA, the CDR3 is TGTGCCAGCGAACGGGATACGCAGTATTTT. As protein: CASERDTQYF.

V usage is TRBV12-3 or TRBV12-4 and J usage is TRBJ2-2; D is tentatively TRBD1 or TRBD2 (5 bases each). Trimming took off 4 bases at V and 7 bases at J, with 16 bases between the two ends. CDR3 length equals 15 residues. CDR3 loop: CASSYLRGEGGELFF. CDR3 coding DNA: TGTGCCAGCAGTTATCTCCGGGGCGAAGGCGGGGAGCTGTTTTTT.

V is TRBV28 and J is TRBJ2-7, with a possible D match to TRBD1 (5 bases). The CDR3 extends over 13 amino acids. The V end lost 7 bases, the J end lost 3 bases, and 13 bases lay between the germline ends. From germline, CDR1 is MDHEN and CDR2 SYDVKM. The CDR3 DNA reads as TGTGCCAGCAACAAAAACCAGGGCTACGAGCAGTACTTC. Protein sequence: CASNKNQGYEQYF.

This clonotype was counted at least ten times. At one end the junction does not follow the germline gene, possibly because of a read error. J is TRBJ2-1 and V is TRBV5-1; 7 nucleotides align to TRBD1. The germline CDR1 and CDR2 sequences are SGHRS and YFSETQ. This CDR3 comprises 14 residues. The CDR3 is CASSRDSSYNEQFF. The CDR3 DNA is TGTGCCAGCAGCCGGGACAGCTCCTACAATGAGCAGTTCTTC.

There are many counts of this clonotype. The V gene is TRBV5-1, the J gene TRBJ1-4; D is uncertain. V was trimmed by 0 bases and J by 8 bases, leaving 11 bases between them. From germline, CDR1 is SGHRS and CDR2 YFSETQ. This CDR3 comprises 14 residues. For the CDR3, the DNA is TGCGCCAGCAGCTTGGGCTCGGAAGGAGAAAAACTGTTTTTT. Encoded protein: CASSLGSEGEKLFF.

In its sample, this clonotype was seen many times. This rearrangement joins TRBV7-6 to TRBJ2-1; the match to TRBD2 covers 7 bases. This CDR3 has 16 amino acids. Germline trimming cut 4 bases from V and 0 bases from J; bases unmatched to any gene: 6. The germline V gene encodes CDR1 SGHVS and CDR2 FNYEAQ. CDR3 DNA: TGTGCCAGCAGCTCGCCACTAGCGAGCTCCTACAATGAGCAGTTCTTC. Its translation: CASSSPLASSYNEQFF.

This clonotype was recorded at least ten times. The rearrangement joins TRBV12-3 or TRBV12-4 to TRBJ2-3; D remains ambiguous. The CDR3 is made up of 11 amino acids. V was shortened by 1 base and J by 9 bases, with 5 bases between the two germline ends. CDR3 nucleotides: TGTGCCAGCAGTTTAGGGCCCACGCAGTATTTT. Translating it yields CASSLGPTQYF.

This clonotype has a count of ten or more. V usage is TRBV5-1 and J usage is TRBJ1-4; no definite D call. Germline V CDR1 and CDR2: SGHRS, YFSETQ. The CDR3 is 15 amino acids. Trimming left V 3 bases short and J 0 bases short, with 9 bases between. The DNA for the CDR3 is TGCGCCAGCAGCTCCTATGATGCAACTAATGAAAAACTGTTTTTT. The encoded protein is CASSSYDATNEKLFF.

This clonotype has just a few counts. The gene calls are TRBV5-1 and TRBJ1-4; D uncertain. CDR1 and CDR2 from the germline V gene are SGHRS and YFSETQ. This CDR3 has 16 amino acids. Trimming cost V 3 bases and J 0 bases, with 12 bases left between them. The CDR3 DNA follows: TGCGCCAGCAGCTCTGACATGACTGCAACTAATGAAAAACTGTTTTTT. Residues: CASSSDMTATNEKLFF.

The J gene is TRBJ1-1, the V gene TRBV7-3, with D possibly matching TRBD1 (5 bases). The germline V and J ends were trimmed by 0 bases and 3 bases, with 11 bases remaining between them. This CDR3 has 15 amino acids. From germline, CDR1 is SGHTA and CDR2 FQGTGA. The CDR3 coding sequence is TGTGCCAGCAGCTTAACGAGGCAGGGCGACACTGAAGCTTTCTTT. Translated: CASSLTRQGDTEAFF.

This clonotype was detected many times. The J gene is TRBJ2-7, the V gene TRBV5-6; D is unclear. The V end was cut by 4 bases, the J end by 3 bases, with 11 bases between. The CDR3 totals 13 residues. Per the germline V gene, CDR1 is SGHDT and CDR2 is YYEEEE. As DNA, the CDR3 is TGTGCCAGCAGCGGTGGACCGAGCTACGAGCAGTACTTC. Translated: CASSGGPSYEQYF. Full variable domain (remainder filled in from reference TRBV5-6 and TRBJ2-7): DAGVTQSPTHLIKTRGQQVTLRCSPKSGHDTVSWYQQALGQGPQFIFQYYEEEERQRGNFPDRFSGHQFPNYSSELNVNALLLGDSALYLCASSGGPSYEQYFGPGTRLTVT.

This clonotype has more than one count but fewer than ten. The chain has TRBV19 and TRBJ2-1, with 16 bases that match TRBD2. CDR1 and CDR2 from the germline V gene are LNHDA and SQIVND (reference sequence). The CDR3 covers 17 residues. Unmatched junction bases numbered 10, after V lost 8 bases and J lost 6 bases. This chain's CDR3 is CASLLPGLAGGVNEQFF. CDR3 sequence (DNA): TGTGCCAGTCTCCTTCCGGGACTAGCGGGAGGGGTCAATGAGCAGTTCTTC.

This clonotype was counted a few times. The chain joins TRBV29-1 to TRBJ2-5; 10 bases line up with TRBD1. After removal of 7 bases from V and 5 bases from J, the junction contained 7 bases not matched to a gene. The CDR3 has 13 amino acids. From germline, CDR1 is SQVTM and CDR2 ANQGSEA. CDR3 sequence (DNA): TGCAGCGCGAGACAGGGGGCAGCCGAGACCCAGTACTTC. Its translation is CSARQGAAETQYF.

This clonotype was detected ten times or more. The chain combines TRBV20-1 with TRBJ2-1; 13 bases line up with TRBD2. The V and J ends lost 3 bases and 5 bases, in that order; junction bases with no gene match: 4. Germline V CDR1 and CDR2: DFQATT, SNEGSKA (reference sequence). The CDR3 is 15 residues long. The CDR3 bases are TGCAGTGCTAGCCCGGGACTAGCGGGGAACAATGAGCAGTTCTTC. Protein sequence: CSASPGLAGNNEQFF.

The chain's CDR3 is CASSAPLAGSFTDTQYF. The CDR3 DNA reads as TGTGCCAGCAGCGCACCCTTAGCGGGAAGTTTCACAGATACGCAGTATTTT. The chain uses TRBV7-9 and TRBJ2-3, with 8 positions matching TRBD2. This CDR3 spans 17 amino acids. J was trimmed by 2 bases and V by 5 bases; bases with no gene match: 12. Germline CDR1 SEHNR, CDR2 FQNEAQ (reference sequence).

This clonotype was observed at least ten times. This chain connects TRBV20-1 to TRBJ1-1; no reliable D call. V lost 6 bases, J lost 1 base, and 12 bases lay in between. CDR1 is DFQATT, CDR2 SNEGSKA, per germline (reference sequence). The CDR3 sequence is 13 residues long. The CDR3 here is CSARFDGNTEAFF. CDR3 bases: TGCAGTGCCAGATTTGACGGGAACACTGAAGCTTTCTTT.

This clonotype occurred many times. The gene calls are TRBV12-3 or TRBV12-4 and TRBJ1-5; TRBD1 is a possible D gene (5 bases). The V end was cut by 6 bases, the J end by 2 bases, with 5 bases between. The CDR3 spans 12 residues. The CDR3 DNA reads as TGTGCCAGCAGACAGGGCAATCAGCCCCAGCATTTT. The encoded protein is CASRQGNQPQHF.

This clonotype has just a few counts. The genes are TRBV3-1 and TRBJ2-1; D is possibly TRBD2 (6 bases). Germline V gives CDR1 LGHDT, CDR2 YNNKEL (reference sequence). CDR3 length: 17 residues. V was cut by 0 bases and J by 5 bases, with 17 bases left in between. CDR3 residues: CASSQETLGLNHNEQFF. CDR3 nucleotide sequence: TGTGCCAGCAGCCAAGAAACGTTGGGACTTAACCACAATGAGCAGTTCTTC.

In its sample, this clonotype was seen many times. The gene calls are TRBV20-1 and TRBJ2-3; D call uncertain. CDR1 and CDR2 from the germline V gene are DFQATT and SNEGSKA (reference sequence). The V and J ends lost 0 bases and 3 bases respectively, with 1 base between them. The CDR3 consists of 11 residues. The CDR3, as DNA: TGCAGTGCTAGAGATACAGATACGCAGTATTTT. This translates into CSARDTDTQYF.